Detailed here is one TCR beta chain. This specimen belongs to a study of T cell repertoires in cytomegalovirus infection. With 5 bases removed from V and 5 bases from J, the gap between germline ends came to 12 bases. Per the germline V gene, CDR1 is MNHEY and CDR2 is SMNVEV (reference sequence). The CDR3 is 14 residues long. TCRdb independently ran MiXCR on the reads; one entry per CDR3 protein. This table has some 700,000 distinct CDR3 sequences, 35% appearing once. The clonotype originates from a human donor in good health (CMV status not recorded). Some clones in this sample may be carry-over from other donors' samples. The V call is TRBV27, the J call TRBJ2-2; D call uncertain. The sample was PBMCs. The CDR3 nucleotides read TGTGCCAGCAGTCCGCTCGCGGAAACCGGGGAGCTGTTTTTT. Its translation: CASSPLAETGELFF.